These 30 T cell receptor beta chains were sequenced from one sample in a study of CD8+CD57+ T cells in acquired aplastic anemia. An expansion of CD8+CD57+ cells by flow cytometry had been shown in patients chosen for sequencing. Using genomic DNA as the template, TCR beta VDJ and CDR3 profiling was carried out. One entry per CDR3 protein results from TCRdb running MiXCR on the reads. The repertoire consists of roughly 190,000 distinct CDR3 sequences, with 40% to 55% occurring once and the leading ten covering around 9.7%. The sequenced sample was sorted CD4+, CD8+, or CD8+CD57+ T cells (not recorded which) from PBMCs. These TCRs come from a human donor with aplastic anemia.

This clonotype was seen at least ten times. V usage is TRBV19 and J usage is TRBJ2-5; TRBD1 might be the D (6 bases). Trimming shortened V by 2 bases and J by 5 bases, and 12 bases separated the two germline ends. Germline V gene sequence: CDR1 LNHDA, CDR2 SQIVND (reference sequence). This CDR3 has 14 residues. In DNA form, the CDR3 reads TGTGCCAGTAGTATACGGGGAAGGGGGGAGACCCAGTACTTC. Protein sequence: CASSIRGRGETQYF.

In DNA form, the CDR3 reads TGCAGTGCTAGAGATCGACAGTTGTACCAAGAGACCCAGTACTTC. This sequence encodes CSARDRQLYQETQYF. The V and J genes are TRBV20-1 and TRBJ2-5, with D maybe TRBD1 (5 bases). CDR1 is DFQATT and CDR2 is SNEGSKA in the germline V gene (reference sequence). This CDR3 is built from 15 residues. The V and J ends lost 0 bases and 0 bases respectively, with 11 bases between them.

The chain links TRBV27 to TRBJ2-7, with D possibly being TRBD2 (5 bases). Trimming left V 3 bases short and J 1 base short, with 13 bases between. CDR1 MNHEY and CDR2 SMNVEV come from the germline V gene (reference sequence). CDR3 length: 15 amino acids. This CDR3 reads CASSLQGSGSYEQYF. In DNA, the CDR3 is TGTGCCAGCAGTTTGCAAGGGTCGGGGTCCTACGAGCAGTACTTC.

The chain has TRBV24-1 and TRBJ2-2; unclear D gene. V was clipped by 0 bases and J by 3 bases, with 4 bases between them. This CDR3 is built from 14 residues. Germline CDR1 and CDR2: KGHDR and SFDVKD. CDR3 coding DNA: TGTGCCACCAGTGATTTGCGGGACACCGGGGAGCTGTTTTTT. Its protein is CATSDLRDTGELFF.

The chain carries TRBV7-9 and TRBJ1-6, with no clear D. The CDR3 consists of 12 residues. The germline CDR1 and CDR2 sequences are SEHNR and FQNEAQ (reference sequence). V was cut by 5 bases and J by 15 bases, with 14 bases left in between. In DNA, the CDR3 is TGTGCCAGCAGCGCTCCAATGGAACTCCTCCACTTT. Its protein is CASSAPMELLHF.

V gene TRBV10-3 combines with J gene TRBJ1-5; D unresolved. This CDR3 has 15 residues. V was pared by 5 bases and J by 2 bases, with 13 bases between. CDR1 and CDR2 from the germline V gene are ENHRY and SYGVKD. The chain's CDR3 is CAISPGGGGNQPQHF. The CDR3 DNA is TGTGCCATCAGTCCGGGAGGAGGCGGCAATCAGCCCCAGCATTTT.

The chain uses TRBV7-7 and TRBJ2-2; D not certain. CDR1 is SSHAT and CDR2 is FNYEAQ in the germline V gene (reference sequence). This CDR3 is 15 amino acids long. The germline V and J ends were trimmed by 5 bases and 1 base, with 11 bases remaining between them. CDR3 residues: CASSGSQENTGELFF. Written as DNA, the CDR3 is TGTGCCAGCAGCGGATCTCAGGAGAACACCGGGGAGCTGTTTTTT.

For this clonotype: At one end, the junction sequence differs from germline, possibly due to a read error. The chain carries TRBV6-2 or TRBV6-3 and TRBJ2-7; TRBD2 aligns across 9 bases. Germline V CDR1 and CDR2: MNHEY, SVGEGT. The CDR3 totals 17 residues. This CDR3 reads CASSPGLSGSGSYKQYF. Here the CDR3 DNA reads TGTGCCAGCAGTCCCGGACTTAGCGGGAGTGGCTCCTACAAGCAGTACTTC.

Notes on this clonotype: A junction end diverges from the germline sequence, so it may reflect a read error. J is TRBJ2-1 and V is TRBV5-1, with TRBD2 identical over 10 bases. Germline-derived CDR1 and CDR2 are SGHRS and YFSETQ. CDR3 length: 16 residues. In nucleotides, the CDR3 is TGCGCCAGCAGCTTGATGACTAGCGGGTCCTACAATGGGCAGTTCTTC. The encoded protein is CASSLMTSGSYNGQFF.

In this sample, this clonotype turned up a few times. This chain connects TRBV24-1 to TRBJ2-1; no firm D call. Germline V lookup: CDR1 KGHDR, CDR2 SFDVKD. The CDR3 is 13 amino acids. Between the trimmed V and J ends, which lost 0 bases and 9 bases, there was a span of 8 bases. DNA of the CDR3: TGTGCCACCAGTGATTTGTCCGACCCTGAGCAGTTCTTC. This codes for CATSDLSDPEQFF.

The V and J genes are TRBV6-2 or TRBV6-3 and TRBJ2-5; no definite D call. From germline, CDR1 is MNHEY and CDR2 SVGEGT. Trimming took 3 bases from V and 2 from J, leaving 10 bases between them. This CDR3 has 14 residues. The CDR3 reads CASSYGAGQETQYF. CDR3 DNA: TGTGCCAGCAGTTATGGCGCAGGTCAAGAGACCCAGTACTTC.

There are a few counts of this clonotype. The genes are TRBV10-3 and TRBJ1-2, with a possible D match to TRBD1 (5 bases). There are 14 residues in the CDR3. Trimming left V 8 bases short and J 6 bases short, with 19 bases between. Germline values: CDR1 ENHRY, CDR2 SYGVKD. The CDR3 spells CAIGRGGTPDGYTF. CDR3 nucleotide sequence: TGTGCCATCGGAAGAGGAGGGACTCCTGATGGCTACACCTTC.

The rearrangement joins TRBV10-1 to TRBJ1-1; no clear D gene. The CDR3 has 13 residues. Germline CDR1 WNHNN, CDR2 SYGVQD (reference sequence). Trimming pared 3 bases from V and 11 bases from J, leaving 16 bases between. The CDR3 DNA is TGCGCCAGCAGTGAAGGGCAGACCCTGAGGGCTTTCTTT. Translation gives CASSEGQTLRAFF.

There are many counts of this clonotype. The CDR3 spells CASSSWTEQFF. The CDR3 nucleotides are TGTGCCAGCAGTTCATGGACAGAGCAGTTCTTC. This chain uses TRBV12-3 or TRBV12-4 with TRBJ2-1; tentatively, D is TRBD1 (5 bases). This CDR3 has 11 amino acids. V was trimmed by 4 bases and J by 10 bases, leaving 8 bases between them.

This clonotype was detected ten times or more. The rearrangement joins TRBV24-1 to TRBJ2-1; 11 nucleotides agree with TRBD2. The CDR3 contains 17 residues. Looked up from germline, CDR1 is KGHDR and CDR2 is SFDVKD. J was trimmed by 4 bases and V by 4 bases; bases with no gene match: 8. Written as DNA, the CDR3 is TGTGCCACCAGTGAAGGGGGACTAGCGGCGACTTACAATGAGCAGTTCTTC. This encodes CATSEGGLAATYNEQFF.

This clonotype was found a few times. A read error may explain this, as a much larger clone is one base away. This chain links TRBV19 with TRBJ1-1; weak D call: TRBD1 (5 bases). This CDR3 comprises 16 residues. Trimming pared 5 bases from V and 1 base from J, leaving 17 bases between. Germline loops: CDR1 LNHDA, CDR2 SQIVND (reference sequence). The CDR3: CASSSPKGTANTEAFF. The CDR3 DNA sequence: TGTGCCAGTAGTTCACCCAAGGGGACTGCGAACACTGAAGCTTTCTTT.

The chain couples TRBV10-2 to TRBJ1-3, with TRBD1 matching 9 bases. CDR3 length: 16 residues. Germline trimming cut 6 bases from V and 0 bases from J; bases unmatched to any gene: 6. From germline, CDR1 is WSHSY and CDR2 SAAADI. The CDR3 DNA follows: TGCGCCAGCAGCCCTGACAGGGGGGACTCTGGAAACACCATATATTTT. Protein product: CASSPDRGDSGNTIYF.

The table lists this clonotype with many counts. This chain connects TRBV7-2 to TRBJ1-2; 9 positions match TRBD1. Looked up from germline, CDR1 is SGHTA and CDR2 is FQGNSA. The CDR3 is 14 amino acids. V dropped 3 bases and J dropped 7; count of bases not matched to a gene: 6. CDR3 DNA: TGTGCCAGCAGCTTTCAAGGGGACAGGGCTGGCTACACCTTC. Its translation is CASSFQGDRAGYTF. The variable domain in full, completed from reference TRBV7-2 and TRBJ1-2, reads GAGVSQSPSNKVTEKGKDVELRCDPISGHTALYWYRQSLGQGLEFLIYFQGNSAPDKSGLPSDRFSAERTGGSVSTLTIQRTQQEDSAVYLCASSFQGDRAGYTFGSGTRLTVV.

The chain combines TRBV6-5 with TRBJ2-7; 7 bases are a match to TRBD1. This CDR3 comprises 16 residues. V lost 2 bases and J lost 3; bases outside the gene matches: 10. Germline V lookup: CDR1 MNHEY, CDR2 SVGAGI. The CDR3 is CASSYSQRQGSYEQYF. As DNA, the CDR3 is TGTGCCAGCAGTTACAGCCAGCGACAGGGAAGCTACGAGCAGTACTTC.

This chain joins TRBV24-1 and TRBJ1-5, with 10 bases fitting TRBD1. CDR1 KGHDR and CDR2 SFDVKD come from the germline V gene. Trimming at V came to 0 bases and at J to 8 bases, leaving 6 bases not matched to a gene. CDR3 length: 16 amino acids. The CDR3, as DNA: TGTGCCACCAGTGATTTGCGACAGGGGGCTGGGAAGCCCCAGCATTTT. As protein: CATSDLRQGAGKPQHF.

Turning to this clonotype: One end of the junction varies from germline; a read error may be responsible. This rearrangement joins TRBV2 to TRBJ1-2, with D tentatively TRBD1 (6 bases). The CDR3 has 13 residues. CDR1 is SNHLY and CDR2 is FYNNEI in the germline V gene. The CDR3 bases are TGTGCCAGCAGTCACAGGGCTAACTATGGCTACATCTTC. It translates to CASSHRANYGYIF.

This chain joins TRBV3-1 and TRBJ2-1, with TRBD2 identical over 7 bases. V was clipped by 2 bases and J by 2 bases; unmatched bases: 6. In germline, CDR1 is LGHDT, CDR2 YNNKEL (reference sequence). The CDR3 loop spans 16 amino acids. The CDR3: CASSQYLAATYNEQFF. As DNA, the CDR3 is TGTGCCAGCAGCCAATACCTAGCGGCAACCTACAATGAGCAGTTCTTC.

The rearrangement joins TRBV10-3 to TRBJ1-5; D is possibly TRBD1 (5 bases). Trimming took 0 bases from V and 5 from J, leaving 14 bases between them. The germline CDR1 and CDR2 sequences are ENHRY and SYGVKD. CDR3 size: 16 residues. The CDR3 DNA reads TGTGCCATCAGTGAGTCGACTGGACTAGGGGATCAGCCCCAGCATTTT. It codes for CAISESTGLGDQPQHF.

In this sample, this clonotype turned up many times. At one end, the junction sequence differs from germline, possibly due to a read error. This chain connects TRBV7-7 to TRBJ1-4; D is uncertain. CDR3 length equals 14 residues. The germline V gene encodes CDR1 SSHAT and CDR2 FNYEAQ (reference sequence). CDR3 DNA sequence: TGTGCTAGCAGCTTAGCCTTCGGAAATGAAAAACTGTTTTTT. Protein: CASSLAFGNEKLFF.

The chain recombines TRBV7-3 with TRBJ2-1, with a weak D call TRBD1 (5 bases). Per germline, CDR1 SGHTA and CDR2 FQGTGA. Trimming left V 2 bases short and J 6 bases short, with 11 bases between. The CDR3 length is 14 residues. The CDR3 here is CASSLGQGSNEQFF. The CDR3 DNA follows: TGTGCCAGCAGCTTAGGTCAGGGAAGCAATGAGCAGTTCTTC.

This clonotype occurred many times. The J gene is TRBJ2-3, the V gene TRBV19; D not resolved. The germline V and J ends were trimmed by 4 bases and 5 bases, with 10 bases remaining between them. The length of the CDR3 is 13 residues. Germline CDR1 and CDR2: LNHDA and SQIVND (reference sequence). CDR3 coding DNA: TGTGCCAGTAGTAACCGGGCCGAAGATACGCAGTATTTT. Translation: CASSNRAEDTQYF.

The chain combines TRBV5-5 with TRBJ1-6, with D perhaps TRBD1 (5 bases). CDR3 size: 15 residues. The V gene's germline CDR1 is SGHKS and CDR2 YYEKEE (reference sequence). Trimming pared 1 base from V and 4 bases from J, leaving 9 bases between. The CDR3 loop reads CASSLRGPYNSPLHF. In DNA form, the CDR3 reads TGTGCCAGCAGCTTGCGGGGACCTTATAATTCACCCCTCCACTTT.

Here the CDR3 DNA reads TGCGCCAGCAATCCGGGAAGGGGGCCGAACGAGCAGTACTTC. It is translated as CASNPGRGPNEQYF. The gene calls are TRBV5-1 and TRBJ2-7; TRBD1 matches at 7 bases. Germline V gene lookup returns CDR1 SGHRS and CDR2 YFSETQ. The CDR3 length is 14 residues. The V segment lost 6 bases and the J segment 5 bases; nucleotides outside the gene matches: 11.

The V and J genes are TRBV29-1 and TRBJ1-1; D unresolved. This CDR3 has 11 amino acids. V lost 4 bases, J lost 3 bases, and 6 bases lay in between. Per germline, CDR1 SQVTM and CDR2 ANQGSEA. CDR3 residues: CSVGEDTEAFF. The CDR3 bases are TGCAGCGTTGGCGAGGACACTGAAGCTTTCTTT.

Concerning this clonotype itself: A much larger clone is a single base away; this may be a read error. Without the conserved terminal phenylalanine or tryptophan, this CDR3 likely stems from a read error. CDR3 DNA: TGTGCCAGCAGTTCAGGCGGGATTTCCGATACGCAGTATCTT. Amino acid sequence: CASSSGGISDTQYL. The chain couples TRBV12-3 or TRBV12-4 to TRBJ2-3, with a tentative D call TRBD2 (6 bases). V was pared by 4 bases and J by 6 bases, with 14 bases between. The CDR3 contains 14 residues.